This TCR beta chain appears in the sequencing data of a study of cytotoxic CD8 clonotypes in ibrutinib-treated CLL. Regarding the study as a whole: The clonality rise at ibrutinib response reflected private clonotype expansion. Clonality went up at ibrutinib response and then declined back toward baseline at progression.

The repertoire was sequenced with immunoSEQ multiplex PCR; TCRdb's copy has only in-frame clones and lacks some. The table shows about 150,000 clones, with over 60% occurring only once. Trimming at V came to 3 bases and at J to 5 bases, leaving 5 bases not matched to a gene. This CDR3 is built from 13 residues. Per the germline V gene, CDR1 is SGHRS and CDR2 is YFSETQ. About this clone itself: Its target is unknown.

The origin of this receptor is a human donor with chronic lymphocytic leukemia. The specimen comprised PBMCs, sampled after 12 months of ibrutinib treatment. This chain joins TRBV5-1 and TRBJ2-7; TRBD1 matches 7 bases. Here the CDR3 DNA reads TGCGCCAGCAGCTCAGGACAGGTGGACGAGCAGTACTTC. Its translation is CASSSGQVDEQYF.